This T cell receptor beta chain was retrieved from a study of blood T cells in healthy people across ages (dated by TCRdb to between 2014 and 2016). Regarding the research as a whole: Template switching captured roughly one uniquely barcoded TCR beta cDNA molecule per two T cells in model experiments. The study measured age-related changes in TCR beta repertoire diversity using deep sequencing normalized with unique cDNA molecular identifiers. The donors were divided into four age groups: young (average approximately 17 years), middle-aged (around 37), aged (about 62) and long-lived (about 90). Donors of different ages were randomly distributed across sequencing lanes to avoid experimental bias. For two donors (one aged 18 to 29 and one aged 80 or older), the study analyzed two additional independent replicas of 1 million unique cDNA reads from the same blood draw. General study outcomes and caveats: A strong correlation was found between observed TCR beta diversity and the percentage of naive T cells measured by flow cytometry. Total diversity estimates from one million sequenced T cells were considered lower bounds and underestimates. Conclusive comparison of naive and antigen-experienced compartments was prevented by the profiling of bulk unsorted PBMCs. Because the CMV infection status of the donors was unknown, age-related changes in expanded clonotypes may potentially have been confounded. Compared with the aged group, the long-lived group had more naive CD4+ T cells, fewer expanded clones and increased TCR diversity, suggesting age selection. As age increased, observed TCR beta diversity per million T cells dropped in a roughly linear way, and a significant reduction was already evident by age about 40.

Of note for this clonotype: Its antigen is currently not known. The input lacks base qualities; no much larger clone sits a single base away.

The cysteine opens and the phenylalanine closes a CDR3 of 17 amino acids. The only DNA kept is the CDR3, 51 bases in frame from the first base. Trimming accounts for 6 bases at V and 1 base at J, while the number of junction bases matched to no gene is 10. The library was obtained by 5' RACE. Data came from an Illumina HiSeq 2500. The second PCR ran for roughly 7 to 11 cycles and used a J-beta primer mix along with a sample-barcoded 5' primer. A unique molecular identifier was introduced onto each TCR beta cDNA molecule by a template-switch 5' adaptor carrying 12 random nucleotides. Each sample yielded at least 2.5 million CDR3-containing paired-end reads. First-strand cDNA synthesis was performed from all RNA using the Mint cDNA synthesis kit, with priming by a TRBC-specific oligonucleotide. Following uracil-DNA glycosylase treatment, all cDNA underwent a first 18-cycle PCR with the universal primers M1SS and BC2_uni_R. The authors processed their data as follows. Each sample was normalized by randomly selecting 1 million high-quality reads, each carrying a distinct molecular identifier. Instead of being binned into consensus sequences, reads that shared molecular identifiers were thrown out. MiTCR, run with a Q25 quality threshold and the strictest error-elimination algorithm, handled CDR3 identification, clonotype clustering and error correction. A nonparametric unseen species model with Euler transformation was used to estimate lower-bound total TCR beta diversity. The public reads were reprocessed in TCRdb via fastp at Q25 and MiXCR, keeping in-frame beta chains. Identical CDR3 protein sequences are pooled into one entry, listed with their most common genes and DNA. TCRdb, not the original authors, processed these V and J calls. The sample table lists about 2 million distinct CDR3 sequences, about 49% of them with a count of one. The ten largest make up 2.1% of the sample.

Donors were around 37 systemically healthy Caucasian individuals from Russia aged roughly 6 to 100 years. Around 10 milliliters of peripheral blood were collected from each donor into EDTA-treated Vacutainer tubes. Ficoll-Paque density-gradient centrifugation was used to isolate PBMCs, with at least 6 million obtained per sample. Trizol reagent was used to extract total RNA from the PBMCs, yielding at least 5 micrograms per sample. The percentages of naive CD45RAhigh/CD27high T cells were determined by flow cytometry on a PBMC aliquot from every donor. Source material: blood. The source is a woman aged 40 to 50 in good health. The chain joins TRBV12-3 or TRBV12-4 to TRBJ2-7; 12 central nucleotides agree with TRBD2. For the CDR3, the sequence is CASSPRATSGGSYEQYF. The nucleotide sequence reads as follows: TGTGCCAGCAGCCCTAGGGCCACTAGCGGGGGGTCCTACGAGCAGTACTTC.